This T cell receptor (beta chain) was identified during a study of cytomegalovirus exposure and HLA in healthy donors. Findings and caveats of the study: Some public TCRs appeared in many individuals, while most sequences were rare.

This CDR3 spans 19 amino acids. Germline V gives CDR1 SGHAT, CDR2 FQNNGV. V lost 4 bases and J lost 5; bases outside the gene matches: 19. Assay: immunoSEQ multiplex PCR; the TCRdb copy retains only in-frame clones and omits some. Of roughly 80,000 clones listed, approximately 91% were seen once; the top ten hold over 2%. This clone was seen more than once but under ten times. What it binds is not known. The gene calls are TRBV11-2 and TRBJ2-1; 8 bases align to TRBD2. Sample: PBMCs. The clonotype comes from a man aged 25 to 45 in good health and CMV-seronegative. CDR3 in DNA: TGTGCCAGCAGCTCGTACCCCGATTCCCAGCGGGAGTTCAACAATGAGCAGTTCTTC. This encodes CASSSYPDSQREFNNEQFF.